Following are 12 T cell receptor beta chains from one sample sequenced in a study of control samples from healthy donors and cancer patients. Here immunoSEQ multiplex PCR was the method, and the copy in TCRdb shows in-frame clones only, minus some. The data contain tens of thousands of clones, around 90% of them singletons. Sequenced sample: PBMCs. These receptors were obtained from a man in his 60s with colorectal cancer.

The chain uses TRBV6-6 and TRBJ1-4, with no clear D. Germline CDR1 is MNHNY and CDR2 is SVGAGI (reference sequence). The CDR3 is 15 residues long. The V end was cut by 4 bases, the J end by 8 bases, with 17 bases between. In DNA form, the CDR3 reads TGTGCCAGCAGTTCACACAGTTACGAGAGGGAAAAACTGTTTTTT. Its protein product is CASSSHSYEREKLFF.

The chain employs TRBV6-5 and TRBJ2-7; TRBD1 matches 9 bases. The CDR3 length is 15 residues. The germline CDR1 and CDR2 sequences are MNHEY and SVGAGI. The ends lost 8 bases at V and 1 base at J; junction bases unmatched: 9. The CDR3 here is CASGPRDRVSYEQYF. The CDR3 nucleotides are TGTGCCAGCGGGCCCCGGGACAGGGTTTCCTACGAGCAGTACTTC.

V gene TRBV12-3 or TRBV12-4 combines with J gene TRBJ1-3; no clear D gene. V was clipped by 6 bases and J by 7 bases, with 13 bases between them. The CDR3 extends over 13 amino acids. The CDR3 region is CASRPSPGNTIYF. DNA of the CDR3: TGTGCCAGCAGACCTAGCCCGGGTAACACCATATATTTT.

The chain joins TRBV4-2 to TRBJ2-5; D possibly uses TRBD1 or TRBD2 (5 bases each). Germline V gives CDR1 LGHNA, CDR2 YNFKEQ. V lost 4 bases to trimming and J lost 1 base, with 13 bases between them. This CDR3 has 15 amino acids. This chain's CDR3 is CASSRQERGQETQYF. CDR3 sequence (DNA): TGTGCCAGCAGCCGCCAGGAGAGGGGCCAAGAGACCCAGTACTTC.

In DNA, the CDR3 is TGTGCCAGCTCATTGGGTCGACAAGAGACCCAGTACTTC. This codes for CASSLGRQETQYF. The V and J genes are TRBV18 and TRBJ2-5; D is unclear. Between the trimmed V and J ends, which lost 5 bases and 2 bases, there was a span of 9 bases. Germline CDR1 KGHSH, CDR2 LQKENI. The CDR3 length is 13 residues.

The chain recombines TRBV25-1 with TRBJ2-3, with D hard to call. The CDR3 consists of 16 residues. The germline CDR1 and CDR2 sequences are MGHDK and SYGVNS. V lost 1 base and J lost 1, with 12 bases in between. The CDR3 coding sequence is TGTGCCAGCAGTGAATCCCAGGCTACCGGCACAGATACGCAGTATTTT. Translation: CASSESQATGTDTQYF.

V is TRBV19 and J is TRBJ2-6; D unresolved. Germline V gene sequence: CDR1 LNHDA, CDR2 SQIVND (reference sequence). The V and J ends lost 9 bases and 0 bases respectively, with 9 bases between them. The length of the CDR3 is 14 residues. In nucleotides, the CDR3 is TGTGCCAGCCAGTGGAGCTCTGGGGCCAACGTCCTGACTTTC. This encodes CASQWSSGANVLTF.

The gene calls are TRBV19 and TRBJ1-5; perhaps TRBD1 as D (6 bases). Trimming took 4 bases from V and 8 from J, leaving 15 bases between them. Germline assignment: CDR1 LNHDA and CDR2 SQIVND (reference sequence). This CDR3 spans 14 amino acids. In DNA, the CDR3 is TGTGCCAGTAGTAGGGGGGGGCTCACGGAGCCCCAGCATTTT. It codes for CASSRGGLTEPQHF.

This clone is a singleton in its sample. V is TRBV2 and J is TRBJ1-5; 7 nucleotides line up with TRBD1. This CDR3 comprises 13 residues. J lost 7 bases, V lost 5 bases, and 5 bases had no gene match. The germline CDR1 and CDR2 sequences are SNHLY and FYNNEI. For the CDR3, the DNA is TGTGCCAGCAGTTCCGACAGGGACCAGCCCCAGCATTTT. Its translation is CASSSDRDQPQHF.

The rearrangement uses TRBV7-9 and TRBJ1-2; 7 bases are a match to TRBD1. This CDR3 comprises 15 residues. Germline V gene data show CDR1 as SEHNR and CDR2 as FQNEAQ (reference sequence). V trimming: 5 bases; J trimming: 8 bases; junction bases outside the gene matches: 14. CDR3 in DNA: TGTGCCAGCAGCCCTAGCCCGTCGCAGGGGGTCGGCTACACCTTC. Translation: CASSPSPSQGVGYTF.

The chain links TRBV9 to TRBJ2-1, with D perhaps TRBD1 (6 bases). Germline CDR1 reads SGDLS; CDR2 reads YYNGEE. The CDR3 extends over 15 amino acids. V shed 3 bases and J shed 3 bases, with 13 bases lying between them. Here the CDR3 reads CASSGQELRYNEQFF. CDR3 bases: TGTGCCAGCAGCGGACAGGAGCTCCGCTACAATGAGCAGTTCTTC.

The chain is built from TRBV28 and TRBJ2-7; possible D gene TRBD1, 5 bases. Germline-derived CDR1 and CDR2 are MDHEN and SYDVKM. The V end was cut by 2 bases, the J end by 4 bases, with 6 bases between. CDR3 size: 12 residues. The CDR3 spells CASSLAGYEQYF. The DNA for the CDR3 is TGTGCCAGCAGTTTAGCAGGGTACGAGCAGTACTTC.